The entry below describes one T cell receptor beta chain. Its specificity is not known. This sample stems from a study of neoadjuvant anti-PD-1 for oral cavity cancer. Study-level points and caveats: Each response group had just a few patients in TCR analyses.

This CDR3 region has 21 residues. Germline V gene data show CDR1 as WNHNN and CDR2 as SYGVQD (reference sequence). The V end lost 4 bases, the J end lost 4 bases, and 31 bases lay between the germline ends. No culture or expansion preceded analysis of these blood cells. TCRdb's table, derived via immunoSEQ multiplex PCR, lists solely in-frame clones and lacks some. Of some 6,900 clones in the sample, 70% to 80% were seen once. The source material was PBMCs, sampled before nivolumab (anti-PD-1) treatment. The V gene is TRBV10-1, the J gene TRBJ2-2; D could derive from TRBD1 or TRBD2 (5 bases each). The receptor was isolated from a person between 40 and 85 years old with oral cavity squamous cell carcinoma. The CDR3 DNA is TGCGCCAGCAGTGGTGTGCCGGGGCGGCCGTGGCGCACTTATTCCACCGGGGAGCTGTTTTTT. Protein product: CASSGVPGRPWRTYSTGELFF.